Sequencing of this TCR beta chain was carried out in a study of cytomegalovirus exposure and HLA in healthy donors. Comments on this clone: Its target is unknown.

Sequencing was performed with immunoSEQ multiplex PCR; in TCRdb, only in-frame clones are kept and a portion is missing. This table has 200,000 or so clones, 75% to 90% appearing once. The CDR3 extends over 14 amino acids. Looked up from germline, CDR1 is KGHSH and CDR2 is LQKENI. V lost 2 bases and J lost 0, with 6 bases in between. Study-level findings and limits: Many donors carried some public TCRs, although rarity characterized most TCR sequences. Overall, approximately 150 TCR beta chains were annotated as cytomegalovirus-associated.

The TCR sequence derives from a woman in her late teens or twenties in good health and CMV-seronegative. Sequenced input: PBMCs. The V call is TRBV18, the J call TRBJ2-3; D is uncertain. The CDR3 coding sequence is TGTGCCAGCTCACCAAACTATAGCACAGATACGCAGTATTTT. It codes for CASSPNYSTDTQYF.